This T cell receptor (beta chain) was found in a study of graft-versus-host responses after intestinal transplantation. Overall study findings and caveats: In patients with graft-donor T cell macrochimerism, allograft graft-versus-host to host-versus-graft clonal ratios were high. Recipient marrow showed GvH clones, some seen first in ileum or blood. Peak GvH clone levels in circulation were associated with early post-transplant HvG declines.

Method: immunoSEQ multiplex PCR; TCRdb's copy keeps in-frame clones and lacks some. The table includes about 77,000 clones, 92% detected once. The J segment lost 3 bases and the V segment lost 4 bases, leaving 5 bases of the junction unmatched. The CDR3 totals 14 residues. The germline V gene has CDR1 SGHAT and CDR2 FQNNGV. Note on this clone: Its specificity is not known.

The TCR sequence derives from a human patient who received an intestinal transplant, so some T cells may come from the graft donor. The genes are TRBV11-2 and TRBJ2-7; 8 nucleotides align to TRBD2. The starting material was PBMCs, obtained 98 days after intestinal transplantation. The CDR3 region has the DNA TGTGCCAGCAGCTCCCCGGGACTAGACTACGAGCAGTACTTC. Its translation: CASSSPGLDYEQYF.